This entry features one T cell receptor (beta chain) sequence. The antigen is unknown. The sample belongs to a study of cytomegalovirus exposure and HLA in healthy donors. Study in general: The approximately 710 first-cohort repertoires and the 95 to 150 validation repertoires shared the same platform, a later analysis reported. Notes on the study in general: CMV antigen specificity was confirmed in vitro for three CMV-associated chains. Rare TCR sequences predominated, though certain public TCRs were found in many donors.

TCRdb keeps only in-frame clones here, not all; method: immunoSEQ multiplex PCR. The table records approximately 300,000 clones, 86% of them present only once. Trimming stripped 3 bases from V and 5 bases from J, with 14 bases between. CDR1 is SGHRS and CDR2 is YFSETQ in the germline V gene. The CDR3 runs to 14 residues. The V call is TRBV5-1, the J call TRBJ2-5; D perhaps matches TRBD1 (5 bases). Material for sequencing was PBMCs. This receptor was identified in a young woman in good health and CMV-seronegative. CDR3 in amino acids: CASSSTQGSETQYF. CDR3 coding DNA: TGCGCCAGCAGCTCAACCCAGGGTTCGGAGACCCAGTACTTC.